The rows below give T cell receptor beta chains drawn from one sample of a study of cytotoxic CD8 clonotypes in ibrutinib-treated CLL. This table comes from immunoSEQ multiplex PCR, and its TCRdb copy is limited to in-frame clones, with some not included. The sample carries about 130,000 clones, roughly 80% recorded once. The starting material was PBMCs, obtained after 24 months of ibrutinib treatment. The receptors shown here come from a human donor with chronic lymphocytic leukemia. Each CDR3 is given with its conserved first and last residue. Clone size is given for some rows only: seen once, a few or many times, or a class if the clone is expanded.

clone_size j_call cdr3_length v_call cdr3_aa
NA TRBJ2-1 18 TRBV7-2 CASSLLGLAGGYDNEQFF
NA TRBJ2-3 17 TRBV9 CASSVASSWQITDTQYF
NA TRBJ2-5 14 TRBV2 CASSEDSGQETQYF
once TRBJ1-5 15 TRBV18 CASSPPHRGDQPQHF
NA TRBJ2-7 13 TRBV28 CASSGEIPYEQYF
NA TRBJ1-5 13 TRBV18 CASASQGGQPQHF
few TRBJ1-1 16 TRBV7-9 CASTSLRTQRNTEAFF
NA TRBJ1-2 14 TRBV29-1 CSVLGADYLRGYTF
once TRBJ1-3 16 TRBV28 CASSSGSEISGNTIYF
NA TRBJ2-7 14 TRBV7-6 CASSLATGIGEQYF
NA TRBJ1-1 15 TRBV4-1 CASSQARVGDTEAFF
NA TRBJ1-2 13 TRBV19 CATSRGTLYGYTF
NA TRBJ2-3 13 TRBV2 CASSYISTDTQYF
NA TRBJ1-4 14 TRBV30 CAWSPAARDEKLFF
NA TRBJ1-1 14 TRBV2 CASSFSGVGTEAFF
once TRBJ1-2 14 TRBV6-5 CASSYRGQAYGYTF
once TRBJ2-1 15 TRBV27 CASSSPTLVANEQFF
NA TRBJ1-1 14 TRBV5-1 CASSLGGELTEAFF
few TRBJ1-2 13 TRBV7-9 CASSGQGHYGYTF
once TRBJ1-1 11 TRBV29-1 CSVARARGAFF
many TRBJ2-3 14 TRBV6-1 CASSDTSGADTQYF
NA TRBJ2-1 15 TRBV19 CASSSTGGLYNEQFF
NA TRBJ2-7 12 TRBV7-3 CASSFQGTEQYF
NA TRBJ1-2 14 TRBV19 CASTPPGGNYGYTF
NA TRBJ1-5 15 TRBV4-1 CASSQAAGLGQPQHF
NA TRBJ1-6 19 TRBV5-6 CASSFAQWTGSSYNSPLHF
NA TRBJ2-7 13 TRBV28 CAIRGGSSYEQYF
NA TRBJ1-5 16 TRBV4-1 CASSQDPGRGFTPQHF
NA TRBJ2-5 15 TRBV5-4 CASSLATSGQETQYF
few TRBJ1-6 13 TRBV6-1 CASSEARGSPLHF
NA TRBJ2-3 16 TRBV6-1 CASSEGSIGGTDTQYF
NA TRBJ1-5 15 TRBV30 CAWSVGGFGNQPQHF
NA TRBJ2-5 17 TRBV5-1 CASSLMGPGGAEETQYF
few TRBJ2-1 15 TRBV9 CASSSQGQGYNEQFF
once TRBJ1-1 14 TRBV19 CASLGPTVNTEAFF
NA TRBJ2-7 14 TRBV27 CASSLIGQGQEQYF
NA TRBJ2-1 14 TRBV18 CASSTGRGSGEQFF
NA TRBJ2-7 14 TRBV30 CAWRRRLGSYEQYF
NA TRBJ2-3 13 TRBV9 CASSVRLVDTQYF
once TRBJ1-2 14 TRBV19 CASSILDGVRGYTF
NA TRBJ1-4 15 TRBV2 CASRASGGPNEKLFF
NA TRBJ2-3 15 TRBV7-2 CASSPPSGGTDTQYF
NA TRBJ1-2 12 TRBV27 CASTTGGFDYTF
NA TRBJ1-1 18 TRBV5-1 CASSLNPFGGLLNTEAFF
NA TRBJ1-1 15 TRBV7-2 CASSLDVQVNTEAFF
once TRBJ1-1 12 TRBV14 CASSQAPGRAFF
NA TRBJ1-2 14 TRBV30 CAWLGQGKEVGYTF
NA TRBJ1-4 15 TRBV30 CAWRPGKIANEKLFF
NA TRBJ2-1 15 TRBV11-2 CASSLDRGSYNEQFF
NA TRBJ1-6 12 TRBV19 CASRDSVVPLHF